This T cell receptor beta chain was obtained from a study of blood T cell repertoires in COVID-19. Turning to the study itself: Researchers got acute and convalescent COVID-19 samples from the United States, Italy and Spain. Sources were T cells, B-cell-depleted T cells, or PBMCs; the material itself was cDNA or gDNA.

Authors' analysis steps: Using reference gene primer amplification, nucleated cell counts were estimated. Method: immunoSEQ multiplex PCR; TCRdb's copy keeps in-frame clones and lacks some. The V and J calls and clone size come from that table; D and trimming were worked out from the DNA. The table has 200,000 to 250,000 clones, around 80% seen once. V lost 4 bases to trimming and J lost 5 bases; unmatched junction nucleotides: 4. CDR1 is SGHDT, CDR2 YYEEEE, per germline. The CDR3 sequence is 14 residues long. This receptor was obtained from a woman in her 70s with acute or convalescent COVID-19. The chain uses TRBV5-6 and TRBJ2-3; 10 nucleotides line up with TRBD1. Sequenced input: peripheral blood. For the CDR3, the DNA is TGTGCCAGCAGCGTCCGGGACAGGGGAGATACGCAGTATTTT. Its protein product is CASSVRDRGDTQYF.